What follows describes a single T cell receptor beta chain. The record originates from a study of control samples from healthy donors and cancer patients. Trimming cost V 4 bases and J 6 bases, with 15 bases left between them. Germline assignment: CDR1 SEHNR and CDR2 FQNEAQ (reference sequence). This CDR3 spans 14 amino acids. Sequencing was performed with immunoSEQ multiplex PCR; in TCRdb, only in-frame clones are kept and a portion is missing. This sample has about 140,000 clones, with approximately 91% found just once. Material for sequencing was blood. The TCR was taken from a man aged 25 to 45 in good health. The chain combines TRBV7-9 with TRBJ1-1; D possibly corresponds to TRBD1 (5 bases). As DNA, the CDR3 is TGTGCCAGCAGCTCACCAGGGATGAGGCCTGAAGCTTTCTTT. Translation gives CASSSPGMRPEAFF.